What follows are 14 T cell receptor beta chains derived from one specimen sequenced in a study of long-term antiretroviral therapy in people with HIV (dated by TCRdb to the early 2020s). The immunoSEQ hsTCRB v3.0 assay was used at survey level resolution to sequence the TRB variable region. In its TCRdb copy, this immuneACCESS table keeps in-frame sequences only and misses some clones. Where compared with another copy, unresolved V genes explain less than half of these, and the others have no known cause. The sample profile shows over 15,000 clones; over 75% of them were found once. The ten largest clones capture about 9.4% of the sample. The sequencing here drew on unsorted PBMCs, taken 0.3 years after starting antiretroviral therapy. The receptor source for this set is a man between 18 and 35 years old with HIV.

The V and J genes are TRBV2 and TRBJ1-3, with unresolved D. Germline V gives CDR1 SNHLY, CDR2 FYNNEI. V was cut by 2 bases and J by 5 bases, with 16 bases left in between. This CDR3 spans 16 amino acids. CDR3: CASSESVPHPRNTIYF. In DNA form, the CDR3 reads TGTGCCAGCAGTGAATCTGTCCCTCACCCCAGAAACACCATATATTTT.

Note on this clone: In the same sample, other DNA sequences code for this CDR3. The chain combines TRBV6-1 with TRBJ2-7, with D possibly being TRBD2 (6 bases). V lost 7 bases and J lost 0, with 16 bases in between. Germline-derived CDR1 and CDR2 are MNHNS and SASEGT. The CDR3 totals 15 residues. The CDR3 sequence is CASTYGTSSSYEQYV. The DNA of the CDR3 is TGTGCCAGCACCTACGGGACTTCTAGCTCCTACGAGCAGTACGTC.

Here the CDR3 DNA reads TGTGCCAGCAGCGTAGCGGGGCAAGACGGGGAGCTGTTTTTT. Its protein product is CASSVAGQDGELFF. The chain joins TRBV9 to TRBJ2-2; D possibly matches TRBD1 or TRBD2 (5 bases each). The CDR3 sequence is 14 residues long. V was shortened by 0 bases and J by 7 bases, with 10 bases between the two germline ends. Germline V CDR1 and CDR2: SGDLS, YYNGEE.

The CDR3 loop reads CASSPTGRWWPQHF. The DNA for the CDR3 is TGCGCCAGCAGCCCGACGGGGCGGTGGTGGCCCCAGCATTTT. The genes are TRBV10-1 and TRBJ1-5; D is perhaps TRBD1 (5 bases). V shed 6 bases and J shed 9 bases, with 18 bases lying between them. The CDR3 extends over 14 amino acids. Per germline, CDR1 WNHNN and CDR2 SYGVQD (reference sequence).

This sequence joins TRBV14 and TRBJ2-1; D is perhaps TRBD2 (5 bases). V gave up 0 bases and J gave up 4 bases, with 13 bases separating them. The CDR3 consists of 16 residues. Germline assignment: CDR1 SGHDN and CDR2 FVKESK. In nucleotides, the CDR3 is TGTGCCAGCAGCCAAGAGACCCCACGAGGGTACAATGAGCAGTTCTTC. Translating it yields CASSQETPRGYNEQFF. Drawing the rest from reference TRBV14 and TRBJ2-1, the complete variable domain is EAGVTQFPSHSVIEKGQTVTLRCDPISGHDNLYWYRRVMGKEIKFLLHFVKESKQDESGMPNNRFLAERTGGTYSTLKVQPAELEDSGVYFCASSQETPRGYNEQFFGPGTRLTVL.

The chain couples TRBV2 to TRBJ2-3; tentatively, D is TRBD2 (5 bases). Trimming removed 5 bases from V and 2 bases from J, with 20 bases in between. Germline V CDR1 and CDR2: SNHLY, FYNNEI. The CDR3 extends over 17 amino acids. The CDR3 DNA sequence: TGTGCCAGCAGTTCACCTAGGAGGACGGACCCCACAGATACGCAGTATTTT. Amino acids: CASSSPRRTDPTDTQYF.

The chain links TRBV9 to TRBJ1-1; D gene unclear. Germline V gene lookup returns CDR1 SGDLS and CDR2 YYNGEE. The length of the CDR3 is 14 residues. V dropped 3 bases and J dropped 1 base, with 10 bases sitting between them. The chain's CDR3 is CASSAWSANTEAFF. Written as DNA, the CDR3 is TGTGCCAGCAGCGCCTGGTCGGCGAACACTGAAGCTTTCTTT.

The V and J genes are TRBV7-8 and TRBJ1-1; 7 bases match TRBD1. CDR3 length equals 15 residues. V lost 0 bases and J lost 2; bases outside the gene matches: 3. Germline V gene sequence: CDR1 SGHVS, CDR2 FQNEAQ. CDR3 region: CASSLAGTANTEAFF. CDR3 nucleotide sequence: TGTGCCAGCAGCTTAGCGGGGACAGCTAACACTGAAGCTTTCTTT.

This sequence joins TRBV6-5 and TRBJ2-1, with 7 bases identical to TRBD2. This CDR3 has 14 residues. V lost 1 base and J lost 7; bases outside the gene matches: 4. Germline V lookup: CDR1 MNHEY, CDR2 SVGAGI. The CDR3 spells CASSYWRGTNEQFF. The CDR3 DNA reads TGTGCCAGCAGTTACTGGCGGGGGACTAATGAGCAGTTCTTC.

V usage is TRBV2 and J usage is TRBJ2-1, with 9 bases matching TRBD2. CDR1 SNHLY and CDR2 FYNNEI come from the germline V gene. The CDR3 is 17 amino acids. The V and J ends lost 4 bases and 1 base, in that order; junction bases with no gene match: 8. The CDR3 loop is CASSVSGSGGSYNEQFF. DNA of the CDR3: TGTGCCAGCAGTGTCAGTGGTAGCGGGGGATCCTACAATGAGCAGTTCTTC.

The chain's CDR3 is CASDFGTGERAFF. The DNA for the CDR3 is TGTGCCAGCGACTTTGGGACAGGGGAAAGGGCTTTCTTT. This chain joins TRBV6-1 and TRBJ1-1, with TRBD1 matching 10 bases. Germline trimming cut 8 bases from V and 11 bases from J; bases unmatched to any gene: 11. Germline values: CDR1 MNHNS, CDR2 SASEGT. The CDR3 extends over 13 amino acids.

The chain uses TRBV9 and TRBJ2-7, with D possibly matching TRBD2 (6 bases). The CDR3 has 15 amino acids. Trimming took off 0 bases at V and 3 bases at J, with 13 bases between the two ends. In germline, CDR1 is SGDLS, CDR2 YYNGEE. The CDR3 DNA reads TGTGCCAGCAGCGTAGGGTATCGGGGAGGCTACGAGCAGTACTTC. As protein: CASSVGYRGGYEQYF. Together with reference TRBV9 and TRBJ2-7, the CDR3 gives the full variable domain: DSGVTQTPKHLITATGQRVTLRCSPRSGDLSVYWYQQSLDQGLQFLIQYYNGEERAKGNILERFSAQQFPDLHSELNLSSLELGDSALYFCASSVGYRGGYEQYFGPGTRLTVT.

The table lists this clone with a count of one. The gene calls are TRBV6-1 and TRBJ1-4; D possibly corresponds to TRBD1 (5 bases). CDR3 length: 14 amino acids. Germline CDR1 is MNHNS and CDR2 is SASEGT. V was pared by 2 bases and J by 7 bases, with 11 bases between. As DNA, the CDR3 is TGTGCCAGCAGTGAAAGGGACTCGGCTGAAAAACTGTTTTTT. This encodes CASSERDSAEKLFF.

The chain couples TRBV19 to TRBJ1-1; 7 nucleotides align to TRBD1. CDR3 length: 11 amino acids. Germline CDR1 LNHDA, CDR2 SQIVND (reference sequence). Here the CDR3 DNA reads TGTGCTACGTCAGGGGGCACTGAAGCTTTCTTT. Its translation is CATSGGTEAFF. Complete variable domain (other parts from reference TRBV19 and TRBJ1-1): DGGITQSPKYLFRKEGQNVTLSCEQNLNHDAMYWYRQDPGQGLRLIYYSQIVNDFQKGDIAEGYSVSREKKESFPLTVTSAQKNPTAFYLCATSGGTEAFFGQGTRLTVV.